The TCR beta chain described here comes from a study of human T cells and chemical hapten exposure. Study context: Weekly scalp doses of diphenylcyclopropenone were given to patients during the approximately 23-week study. General study results and limits: Because they had alopecia, donors may respond immunologically unlike healthy people.

Library preparation tagged each individual cDNA molecule with a unique molecular identifier. TCRdb re-derived calls from the RACE reads in MiXCR, one entry per CDR3 protein. The table has roughly 380,000 distinct CDR3 sequences, about 6% seen once. The time point was: patch test 2, 6 weeks after DPC sensitization. The treatment here: therapeutic diphenylcyclopropenone sensitization with weekly scalp DPC. This clonotype was seen ten or more times. Its antigen is as yet unknown. From germline, CDR1 is SQVTM and CDR2 ANQGSEA. CDR3 length: 13 residues. The sample here was whole blood, taken in connection with sensitization to the hapten diphenylcyclopropenone (DPC). The TCR originated in a woman between 18 and 30 years old with alopecia areata. Some clones in this sample may be carry-over from other donors' samples. The chain links TRBV29-1 to TRBJ1-4, with 11 bases fitting TRBD1. This CDR3 is CSGQGATNEKLFF. DNA of the CDR3: TGCAGTGGACAGGGGGCGACTAATGAAAAACTGTTTTTT.